This TCR beta chain was identified in a study of human T cells and chemical hapten exposure. TCRdb re-called the RACE reads through MiXCR, storing one row per CDR3 protein. The repertoire holds roughly 120,000 distinct CDR3 sequences, with about a tenth as singletons. Time point denoted: patch test 2, 6 weeks after DPC sensitization. The treatment here: therapeutic diphenylcyclopropenone sensitization with weekly scalp DPC. This clonotype was detected a few times. The sequence came from a middle-aged woman with alopecia areata. Some clones in this sample may be carry-over from other donors' samples. The sample here was whole blood, taken in connection with sensitization to the hapten diphenylcyclopropenone (DPC).

CDR3 protein: CASSRQGTSPGEKLFF. DNA of the CDR3: TGTGCCAGTAGCCGACAGGGGACCTCGCCAGGGGAAAAACTGTTTTTT. The chain links TRBV19 to TRBJ1-4; 8 bases fit TRBD1. Germline V gene lookup returns CDR1 LNHDA and CDR2 SQIVND (reference sequence). The CDR3 runs to 16 residues. The V and J ends lost 6 bases and 8 bases, in that order; junction bases with no gene match: 14.